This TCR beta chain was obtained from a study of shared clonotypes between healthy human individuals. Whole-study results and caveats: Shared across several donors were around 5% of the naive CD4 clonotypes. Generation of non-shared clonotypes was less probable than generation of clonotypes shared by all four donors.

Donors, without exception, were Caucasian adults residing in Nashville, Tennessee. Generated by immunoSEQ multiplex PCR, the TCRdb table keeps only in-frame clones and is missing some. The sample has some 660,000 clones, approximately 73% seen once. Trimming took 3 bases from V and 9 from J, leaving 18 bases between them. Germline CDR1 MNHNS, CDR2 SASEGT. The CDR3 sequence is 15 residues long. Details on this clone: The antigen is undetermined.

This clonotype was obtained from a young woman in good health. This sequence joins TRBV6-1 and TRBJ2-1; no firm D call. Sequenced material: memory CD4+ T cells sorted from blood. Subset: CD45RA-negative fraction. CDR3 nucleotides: TGTGCCAGCAGTGACGGGTCCGCGGCGTACGGTGAGCAGTTCTTC. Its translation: CASSDGSAAYGEQFF.